This T cell receptor beta chain was sequenced in a study of human T cells and chemical hapten exposure. Study at large: Weekly diphenylcyclopropenone doses were given to patients' scalps across the roughly 25-week study. Largely, small differences in pooled library volume made per-sample TCR yields vary.

Time point described: patch test 2, 6 weeks after DPC sensitization. The treatment: therapeutic diphenylcyclopropenone sensitization with weekly scalp DPC. This clonotype has ten or more counts. Its target is not known. General observations from the study: Relative to controls, expanded TCRs formed significantly more large CDR3 similarity clusters. Sensitizing with DPC caused no change in TCRs above 1 in 1000 frequency.

From the RACE reads, TCRdb called clonotypes with MiXCR, one entry per CDR3 protein. The sample carries around 360,000 distinct CDR3 sequences, 6% to 7% recorded once. The sequence derives from a woman between 18 and 29 years old with alopecia areata. Some clones in this sample may be carry-over from other donors' samples. This specimen consisted of whole blood, obtained in connection with sensitization to the hapten diphenylcyclopropenone (DPC).

The CDR3 sequence: CASSSGGYGYTF. The CDR3 DNA reads as TGTGCCAGCAGTTCGGGGGGCTATGGCTACACCTTC. V gene TRBV27 combines with J gene TRBJ1-2, with a weak D call TRBD1 (5 bases). The length of the CDR3 is 12 residues. V shed 4 bases and J shed 4 bases, with 7 bases lying between them. Germline V gene lookup returns CDR1 MNHEY and CDR2 SMNVEV (reference sequence).